The following is a TCR beta chain sequence with its context. This clonotype was seen at least ten times. Its recognized antigen is unknown. Base qualities were left out, and no much larger clone turns up one base away. cDNA was synthesized by template-switch 5'RACE using a primer carrying a 10-nucleotide random unique molecular identifier by which each TCR transcript was tagged. Every sequencing run covered 15-18 subjects and yielded more than 200 million TCR-beta sequences. Total RNA was extracted with the RNeasy kit. TCR-beta VDJ regions were amplified with primers for the TCR constant region and the 5'RACE anchor, using the KAPA Real-time Library Amplification kit. Sample indexes and Illumina adaptors were added in a first PCR, after which library yield was increased in a second PCR. The roughly 650 bp TCR product was size-selected on a 2% E-gel SizeSelection system after Ampure bead purification. Before pooling, libraries had their quality checked on a Bioanalyzer, their concentration measured with Qubit, and their quantity determined with the Kapa Library Quantification kit. Libraries were sequenced paired-end 2 x 150 bp on an Illumina HiSeq 2500. To increase sequence diversity, about 25-31% phiX was spiked into each library pool. Concerning the study's data processing: Quality-filtered reads were processed with the UMI-based MiGEC pipeline, which removed over 75% of raw TCR sequences during error correction. IMGT germline references were used for aligning VDJ genes, and each clonotype was defined as a unique CDR3 amino acid sequence together with its V-J genes. Clonal expansion, Shannon diversity, and CDR3 relatedness (CalcPairwiseDistances, ClusterSamples) were evaluated with VDJtools, and phylogenetic trees were built with CLCbio workbench. Clones with at least 8 unique UMIs were defined as expanded, with this threshold being based on coefficient-of-variation modelling across technical triplicates. In-frame beta chains were kept once TCRdb had trimmed the public reads at Q25 with fastp and called clones with MiXCR. Each entry merges the rows of one CDR3 protein and shows their most common DNA and genes. The V and J calls and clone size are TCRdb's, not the authors'. This sample lists roughly 80,000 distinct CDR3 sequences; over 15% were detected once. The ten most abundant clones make up 15% of the sample.

The data were obtained in a study of neurological immune-mediated disorders (dated by TCRdb to about 2019). Broadly, across the study: Using UMI-based sequencing, the study compared peripheral blood TCR-beta repertoires from patients with HTLV-I-associated myelopathy (HAM/TSP), patients with multiple sclerosis, and healthy controls. The approximately 110 TCR-beta libraries included longitudinal samples, technical triplicates and paired sorted CD4+ and CD8+ T-cell subsets alongside PBMC samples. The cohort comprised roughly 70 subjects: roughly 15 HAM/TSP patients, approximately 34 multiple sclerosis patients and about 20 healthy controls. Broad study findings and their caveats: No identical CDR3 amino acid sequences were shared among expanded clones across subjects, suggesting private TCR-beta repertoires in all groups. The highest TCR clonal expansion was observed in HAM/TSP patients, whereas the lowest was observed in MS patients, even when compared with healthy controls.

CDR1 and CDR2 were assigned from the germline V gene as LGHNA and YSLEER. The CDR3 covers 13 residues, taking in both the cysteine and the phenylalanine. Only the CDR3 portion is preserved as DNA: 39 bases, with reading frame beginning at the first base. The junction carries 9 bases between V and J, which are trimmed by 4 bases and 4 bases respectively. The healthy controls were volunteers from a blood bank in Maryland, USA. Unsorted PBMC libraries were generated from 2 million PBMCs stored in RNAlater at -80 °C until RNA extraction. PBMCs were separated from peripheral blood using Ficoll-Hypaque density gradient centrifugation and then cryopreserved in liquid nitrogen.

Source material: PBMCs. The source is a woman aged 40 to 50 in good health. Recombination linked TRBV4-3 to TRBJ2-3; the D gene is unclear. The CDR3 here reads CASSPQSSDTQYF. The nucleotide sequence reads TGCGCCAGCAGCCCCCAGTCGTCAGATACGCAGTATTTT.